The rows below give T cell receptor beta chains drawn from one sample of a study of shared clonotypes between healthy human individuals. Produced via immunoSEQ multiplex PCR; TCRdb's table is partial and in-frame only. The data show around 2,000,000 clones, 85% to 95% seen once. The sample consisted of naive CD8+ T cells from PBMCs. These receptor sequences come from a man aged 18 to 30 in good health. Some clones in this sample may be carry-over from other donors' samples. Both conserved end residues are part of each CDR3. The D gene is left open where the match is weak. Size tells how often a clone was seen (once, few, many) or the class of an expanded clone, and some rows leave it out.

V gene	clone size	D gene	J gene	CDR3 protein	CDR3 DNA
TRBV27	-	-	TRBJ2-2	CATRELWTGELFF	TGTGCCACCCGGGAGCTTTGGACCGGGGAGCTGTTTTTT
TRBV9	-	-	TRBJ1-1	CASSVDLFGSNTEAFF	TGTGCCAGCAGCGTAGACCTTTTCGGTTCGAACACTGAAGCTTTCTTT
TRBV7-6	-	-	TRBJ2-5	CASSLVHRAQETQYF	TGTGCCAGCAGCTTAGTTCACAGGGCCCAAGAGACCCAGTACTTC
TRBV28	-	-	TRBJ2-1	CATIRFSASTGYIF	TGTGCCACCATTCGTTTTTCGGCCTCCACGGGTTATATCTTC
TRBV28	-	TRBD1	TRBJ1-5	CASSPGTGGYRRNQPQHF	TGTGCCAGCAGCCCCGGGACAGGGGGTTATAGACGCAATCAGCCCCAGCATTTT
TRBV4-3	-	-	TRBJ2-2	CASSQDPLTSRNTGELFF	TGCGCCAGCAGCCAAGATCCATTAACTAGCAGAAACACCGGGGAGCTGTTTTTT
TRBV19	-	TRBD2	TRBJ2-3	CASSIMELAEAPTDTQYF	TGTGCCAGTAGTATAATGGAACTAGCGGAGGCGCCCACAGATACGCAGTATTTT
TRBV7-8	-	-	TRBJ2-5	CASSLVGRAQETQYF	TGTGCCAGCAGCTTAGTAGGCAGGGCCCAAGAGACCCAGTACTTC
TRBV4-1	-	TRBD1	TRBJ1-1	CASSQAAGGNLITEAFF	TGCGCCAGCAGCCAAGCCGCAGGGGGAAATTTAATTACTGAAGCTTTCTTT
TRBV28	-	-	TRBJ2-3	CASSQSTRPSTDTQYF	TGTGCCAGCAGTCAATCGACAAGGCCTAGCACAGATACGCAGTATTTT
TRBV11-2	once	-	TRBJ1-5	CASSSQGGQPQHF	TGTGCCAGCAGCTCACAGGGCGGCCAGCCCCAGCATTTT
TRBV7-6	-	TRBD1	TRBJ2-3	CASSLPTGPGDTQYF	TGTGCCAGCAGCTTACCGACAGGGCCTGGGGATACGCAGTATTTT
TRBV7-2	-	-	TRBJ2-6	CASRAGANVLTF	TGTGCCAGCAGAGCTGGGGCCAACGTCCTGACTTTC
TRBV28	-	-	TRBJ1-5	CASSSRGWGWGPQHF	TGTGCCAGCAGTAGCCGGGGTTGGGGATGGGGGCCCCAGCATTTT
TRBV5-1	few	TRBD1	TRBJ1-3	CASSLDSRQGSGNTIYF	TGCGCCAGCAGCTTGGATAGTCGACAGGGCTCTGGAAACACCATATATTTT
TRBV6-1	few	TRBD1	TRBJ2-7	CASSERPGQYEQYF	TGTGCCAGCAGTGAAAGACCGGGACAGTACGAGCAGTACTTC
TRBV9	-	-	TRBJ1-2	CASSPTDGSNYGYTF	TGTGCCAGCAGCCCCACGGACGGATCTAACTATGGCTACACCTTC
TRBV9	-	TRBD1	TRBJ1-2	CASSVQGGGYTF	TGTGCCAGCAGCGTCCAGGGGGGTGGCTACACCTTC
TRBV19	few	-	TRBJ1-1	CASSIGVTGFEAFF	TGTGCCAGTAGTATAGGGGTGACAGGCTTCGAAGCTTTCTTT
TRBV5-8	-	TRBD1	TRBJ1-2	CASSLYPTGRAGYTF	TGTGCCAGCAGCTTGTATCCGACAGGGAGGGCTGGCTACACCTTC